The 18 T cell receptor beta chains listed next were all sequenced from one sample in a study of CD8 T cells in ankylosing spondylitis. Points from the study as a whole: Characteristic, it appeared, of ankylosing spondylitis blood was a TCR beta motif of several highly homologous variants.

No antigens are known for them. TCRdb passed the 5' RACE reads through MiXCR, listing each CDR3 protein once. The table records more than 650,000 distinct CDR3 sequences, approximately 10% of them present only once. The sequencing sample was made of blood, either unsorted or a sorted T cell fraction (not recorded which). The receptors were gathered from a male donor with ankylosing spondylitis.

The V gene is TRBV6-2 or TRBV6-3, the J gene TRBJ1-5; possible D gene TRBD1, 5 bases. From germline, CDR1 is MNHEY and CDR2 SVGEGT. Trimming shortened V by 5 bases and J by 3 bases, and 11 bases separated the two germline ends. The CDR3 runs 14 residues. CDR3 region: CASSQDIYNQPQHF. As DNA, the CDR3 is TGTGCCAGCAGTCAGGACATTTACAATCAGCCCCAGCATTTT.

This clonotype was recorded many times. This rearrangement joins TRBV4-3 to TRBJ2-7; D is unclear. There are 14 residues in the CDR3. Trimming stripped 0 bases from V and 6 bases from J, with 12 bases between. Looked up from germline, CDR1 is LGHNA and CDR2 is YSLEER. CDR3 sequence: CASSQEFRAAEQYF. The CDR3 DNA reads TGCGCCAGCAGCCAAGAGTTCCGGGCCGCCGAGCAGTACTTC.

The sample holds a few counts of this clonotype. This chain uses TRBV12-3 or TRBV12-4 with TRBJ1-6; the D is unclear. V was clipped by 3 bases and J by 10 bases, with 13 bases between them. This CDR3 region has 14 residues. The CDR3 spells CASSFYAEDSPLHF. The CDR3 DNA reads TGTGCCAGCAGTTTTTACGCCGAGGACTCACCCCTCCACTTT.

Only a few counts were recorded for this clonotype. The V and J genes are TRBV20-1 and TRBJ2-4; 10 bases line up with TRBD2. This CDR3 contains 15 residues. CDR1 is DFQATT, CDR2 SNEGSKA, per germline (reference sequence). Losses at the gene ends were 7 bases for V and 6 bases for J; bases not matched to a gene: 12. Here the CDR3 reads CSVAGGADVGNIQYF. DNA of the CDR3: TGCAGTGTAGCGGGGGGCGCAGATGTAGGAAACATTCAGTACTTC.

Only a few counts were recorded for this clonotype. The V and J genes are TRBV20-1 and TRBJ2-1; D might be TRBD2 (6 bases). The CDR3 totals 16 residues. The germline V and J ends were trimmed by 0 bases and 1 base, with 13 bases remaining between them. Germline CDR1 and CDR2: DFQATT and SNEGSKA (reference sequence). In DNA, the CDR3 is TGCAGTGCTAGAGATCAGGAGGGAGCATCCTACAATGAGCAGTTCTTC. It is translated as CSARDQEGASYNEQFF.

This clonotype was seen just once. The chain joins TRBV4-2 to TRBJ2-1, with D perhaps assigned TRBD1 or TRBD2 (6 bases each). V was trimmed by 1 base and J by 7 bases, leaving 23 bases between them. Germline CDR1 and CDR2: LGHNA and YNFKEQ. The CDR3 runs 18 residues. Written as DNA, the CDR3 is TGTGCCAGCAGCCAAGTTTTCTTCTCCTTAGGGGGACTGAATGAGCAGTTCTTC. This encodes CASSQVFFSLGGLNEQFF.

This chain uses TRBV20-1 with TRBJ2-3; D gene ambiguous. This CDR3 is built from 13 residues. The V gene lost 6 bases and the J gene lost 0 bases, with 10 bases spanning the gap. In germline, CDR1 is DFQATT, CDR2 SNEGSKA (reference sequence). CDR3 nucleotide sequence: TGCAGTGCCTCCTATGACAGCACAGATACGCAGTATTTT. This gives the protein CSASYDSTDTQYF.

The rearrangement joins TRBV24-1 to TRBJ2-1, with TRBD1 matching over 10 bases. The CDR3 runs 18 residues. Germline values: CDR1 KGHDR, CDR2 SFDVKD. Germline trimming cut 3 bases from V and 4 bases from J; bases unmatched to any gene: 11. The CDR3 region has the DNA TGTGCCACCAGTGATCCGGGACAGGGGACCGCAAGATACAATGAGCAGTTCTTC. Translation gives CATSDPGQGTARYNEQFF.

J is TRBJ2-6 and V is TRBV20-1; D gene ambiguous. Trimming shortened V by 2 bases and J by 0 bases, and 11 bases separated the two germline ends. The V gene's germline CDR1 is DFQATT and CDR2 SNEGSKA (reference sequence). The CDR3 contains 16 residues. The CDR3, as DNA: TGCAGTGCTAGATATCCCAGAGACTCTGGGGCCAACGTCCTGACTTTC. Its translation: CSARYPRDSGANVLTF.

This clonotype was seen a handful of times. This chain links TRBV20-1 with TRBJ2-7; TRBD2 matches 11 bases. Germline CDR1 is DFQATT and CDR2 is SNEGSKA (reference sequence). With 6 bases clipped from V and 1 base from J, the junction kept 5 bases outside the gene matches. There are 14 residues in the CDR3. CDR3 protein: CSAGGTSGSYEQYF. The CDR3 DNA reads TGCAGTGCCGGGGGGACTAGCGGTTCCTACGAGCAGTACTTC.

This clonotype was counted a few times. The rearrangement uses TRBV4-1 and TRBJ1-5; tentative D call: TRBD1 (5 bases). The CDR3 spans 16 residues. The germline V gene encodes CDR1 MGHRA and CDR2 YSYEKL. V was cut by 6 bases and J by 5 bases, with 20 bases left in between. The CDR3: CASSLGAGPRYQPQHF. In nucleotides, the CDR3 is TGCGCCAGCAGTTTAGGCGCAGGGCCCCGTTATCAGCCCCAGCATTTT.

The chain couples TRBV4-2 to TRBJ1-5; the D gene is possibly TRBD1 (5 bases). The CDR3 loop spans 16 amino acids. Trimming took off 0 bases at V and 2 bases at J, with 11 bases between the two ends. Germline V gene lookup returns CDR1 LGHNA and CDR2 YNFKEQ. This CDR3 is CASSQDSGQGNQPQHF. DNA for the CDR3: TGTGCCAGCAGCCAAGATTCAGGGCAGGGCAATCAGCCCCAGCATTTT.

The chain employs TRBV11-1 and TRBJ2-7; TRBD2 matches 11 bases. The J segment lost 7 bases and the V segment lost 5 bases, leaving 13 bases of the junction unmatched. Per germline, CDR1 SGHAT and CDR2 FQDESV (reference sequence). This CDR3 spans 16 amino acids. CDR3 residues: CASSPSLAGGLWEQYF. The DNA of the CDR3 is TGTGCCAGCAGCCCATCTCTAGCGGGAGGCCTTTGGGAGCAGTACTTC.

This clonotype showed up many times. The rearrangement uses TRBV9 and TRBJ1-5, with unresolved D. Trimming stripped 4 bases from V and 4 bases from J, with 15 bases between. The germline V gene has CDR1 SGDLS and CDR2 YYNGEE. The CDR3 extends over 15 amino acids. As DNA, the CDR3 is TGTGCCAGCAGCTTAACGGCTGATCCAAATCAGCCCCAGCATTTT. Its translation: CASSLTADPNQPQHF.

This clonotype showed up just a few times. CDR3 loop: CSANNRVNTEAFF. The CDR3 coding sequence is TGCAGTGCTAATAACAGGGTAAACACTGAAGCTTTCTTT. The chain has TRBV20-1 and TRBJ1-1, with D possibly being TRBD1 (6 bases). The germline gives CDR1 DFQATT, CDR2 SNEGSKA (reference sequence). Trimming stripped 4 bases from V and 2 bases from J, with 11 bases between. The CDR3 sequence is 13 residues long.

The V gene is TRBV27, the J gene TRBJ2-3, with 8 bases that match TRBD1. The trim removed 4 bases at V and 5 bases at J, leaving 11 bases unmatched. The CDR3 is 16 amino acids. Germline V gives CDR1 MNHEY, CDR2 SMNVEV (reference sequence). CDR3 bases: TGTGCCAGCAGTTGGGGGGCAGGGGGCGCGGAAGATACGCAGTATTTT. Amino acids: CASSWGAGGAEDTQYF.

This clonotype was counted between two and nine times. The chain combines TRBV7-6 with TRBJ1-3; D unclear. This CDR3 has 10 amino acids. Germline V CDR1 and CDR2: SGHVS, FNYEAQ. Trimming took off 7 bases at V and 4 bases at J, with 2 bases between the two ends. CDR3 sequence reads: CASKGNTIYF. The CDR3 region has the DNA TGTGCCAGCAAAGGAAACACCATATATTTT.

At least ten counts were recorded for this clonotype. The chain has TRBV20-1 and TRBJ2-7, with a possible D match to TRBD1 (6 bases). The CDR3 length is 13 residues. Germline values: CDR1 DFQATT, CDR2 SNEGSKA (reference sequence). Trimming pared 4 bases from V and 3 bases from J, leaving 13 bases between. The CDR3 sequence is CSATNRVGYEQYF. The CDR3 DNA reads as TGCAGTGCTACAAACAGGGTAGGCTACGAGCAGTACTTC.